This TCR beta chain was identified in a study of cytotoxic CD8 clonotypes in ibrutinib-treated CLL. Study-wide background: Response material was collected after a median approximately 12 months of treatment, range 6 to 36. The sample average was approximately 250,000 productive templates and roughly 94,000 productive rearrangements.

Notes on this clone: Its target is unknown.

Study findings and constraints: At ibrutinib response, clonality increased, and at progression it declined back toward baseline.

The CDR3 length is 14 residues. Germline lookup yields CDR1 SGHAT and CDR2 FQDESV (reference sequence). With 3 bases removed from V and 3 bases from J, the gap between germline ends came to 11 bases. Libraries were prepared by immunoSEQ multiplex PCR; TCRdb keeps only in-frame clonotypes and omits some of them. The sample contains around 330,000 clones, roughly 71% of which appear only once. The chain is built from TRBV11-1 and TRBJ2-5, with D possibly being TRBD1 (6 bases). This TCR was recovered from a human donor with chronic lymphocytic leukemia. Sequences were derived from PBMCs, sampled after 36 months of ibrutinib treatment. CDR3 DNA: TGTGCCAGCAGCTTTAGTACAGGGAAAGAGACCCAGTACTTC. It specifies CASSFSTGKETQYF.